These T cell receptor beta chains were read from a single sample in a study of tumor-infiltrating lymphocytes in primary liver carcinoma. TCRdb reprocessed the multiplex PCR reads via MiXCR and lists one record per CDR3 protein. Here the sample spans about 310,000 distinct CDR3 sequences, almost 60% being singletons. The sequenced sample consisted of peripheral blood. The receptors shown here come from a woman aged 25 to 39 with primary liver carcinoma and hepatitis B virus infection. Each CDR3 is given with its conserved first and last residue. Each record gives: CDR3 DNA, CDR3 protein, clone size, J gene, V gene, D gene. The D gene is left open where the match is weak. A row's size may be missing; if present it is once, few, many or a size class.

CDR3 DNA: TGTTCCAGCAGCTTAGTCCGGACAGGGGGCTCCAATGAGCAGTTCTTC
CDR3 protein: CSSSLVRTGGSNEQFF
clone size: .
J gene: TRBJ2-1
V gene: TRBV7-8
D gene: TRBD1

CDR3 DNA: TGTGCCAGCAGTTTACGACAGTTAATCAATGAGCAGTTCTTC
CDR3 protein: CASSLRQLINEQFF
clone size: many
J gene: TRBJ2-1
V gene: TRBV6-2/TRBV6-3
D gene: .

CDR3 DNA: TGTGCCAGCAGCCGGACGGGCCGTACGACGAACACTGAAGCTTTCTTT
CDR3 protein: CASSRTGRTTNTEAFF
clone size: .
J gene: TRBJ1-1
V gene: TRBV14
D gene: .

CDR3 DNA: TGCAGCGTTAGCTTGGGGAGGGGCTACACCTTC
CDR3 protein: CSVSLGRGYTF
clone size: .
J gene: TRBJ1-2
V gene: TRBV29-1
D gene: .

CDR3 DNA: TGTGCCAGCAGCCCAACCTGGACAGGGGTCGGCCTTTCCTACGAGCAGTACTTC
CDR3 protein: CASSPTWTGVGLSYEQYF
clone size: .
J gene: TRBJ2-7
V gene: TRBV5-5
D gene: TRBD1

CDR3 DNA: TGCGCCAGCAACCTAAGCTCGGGTATTGGAAACATTCAGTACTTC
CDR3 protein: CASNLSSGIGNIQYF
clone size: .
J gene: TRBJ2-4
V gene: TRBV4-1
D gene: .

CDR3 DNA: TGTGACAGCAACTTAACCCCGGACAGGGGCGCTGGCTACACCTTC
CDR3 protein: CDSNLTPDRGAGYTF
clone size: .
J gene: TRBJ1-2
V gene: TRBV7-9
D gene: TRBD1

CDR3 DNA: TGTGCCAGCCCCGTGCGGAATGAGCAGTTCTTC
CDR3 protein: CASPVRNEQFF
clone size: .
J gene: TRBJ2-1
V gene: TRBV7-9
D gene: .

CDR3 DNA: TGCGCTAGTGGTCAAGTCCTTTTAGGGACCGGCAATCAGCCCCAGCATTTT
CDR3 protein: CASGQVLLGTGNQPQHF
clone size: .
J gene: TRBJ1-5
V gene: TRBV12-5
D gene: .

CDR3 DNA: TGTGCCAGCAGCTTAGGCGGGGCTGACTACAAAGAGCAGTTCTTC
CDR3 protein: CASSLGGADYKEQFF
clone size: .
J gene: TRBJ2-1
V gene: TRBV11-2
D gene: .

CDR3 DNA: TGCAGCGTTAATGGGGGTTCCGAAGAGACCCAGTACTTC
CDR3 protein: CSVNGGSEETQYF
clone size: .
J gene: TRBJ2-5
V gene: TRBV29-1
D gene: .

CDR3 DNA: TGTGCCAGCAGCTGGGGGACAGGGACTAACTATGGCTACACCTTC
CDR3 protein: CASSWGTGTNYGYTF
clone size: few
J gene: TRBJ1-2
V gene: TRBV5-5
D gene: TRBD1

CDR3 DNA: TGTGCCAGCAGCTTAGTCGGGCAACTAGCCAAAAACATTCAGTACTTC
CDR3 protein: CASSLVGQLAKNIQYF
clone size: many
J gene: TRBJ2-4
V gene: TRBV11-3
D gene: .

CDR3 DNA: TGTGCCAGCAGCTTAGTGAAAGGGTCCGGGGAGCTGTTTTTT
CDR3 protein: CASSLVKGSGELFF
clone size: many
J gene: TRBJ2-2
V gene: TRBV13
D gene: .

CDR3 DNA: TGCAGTCCCCAGGGGGAGCTAGCGGGAGTGGATGAGCAGTTCTTC
CDR3 protein: CSPQGELAGVDEQFF
clone size: .
J gene: TRBJ2-1
V gene: TRBV20-1
D gene: TRBD2

CDR3 DNA: TGTGCCAGCAGCCGCCGCTCTAGCGGGAGGGATGAGCAGTTCTTC
CDR3 protein: CASSRRSSGRDEQFF
clone size: .
J gene: TRBJ2-1
V gene: TRBV7-9
D gene: TRBD2

CDR3 DNA: TGTGCCAGCTCCTCAGGGGGCTACGAGCAGTACTTC
CDR3 protein: CASSSGGYEQYF
clone size: many
J gene: TRBJ2-7
V gene: TRBV12-3/TRBV12-4
D gene: TRBD1

CDR3 DNA: TGTGCCAGTAGTTATGGTCCCCGGGACAGGGACCCCTACGAGCAGTACTTC
CDR3 protein: CASSYGPRDRDPYEQYF
clone size: .
J gene: TRBJ2-7
V gene: TRBV6-2/TRBV6-3
D gene: TRBD1

CDR3 DNA: TGTGCCAACAGCTTGTCGGGGGTCTGGAACACTGAAGCTTTCTTT
CDR3 protein: CANSLSGVWNTEAFF
clone size: .
J gene: TRBJ1-1
V gene: TRBV5-6
D gene: .

CDR3 DNA: TGCGCCAGCAGCCGAGGACAGGGGTATAACTACGAGCAGTACTTC
CDR3 protein: CASSRGQGYNYEQYF
clone size: .
J gene: TRBJ2-7
V gene: TRBV4-3
D gene: TRBD1

CDR3 DNA: TGTGCCAGCAGTTACAGGTTGGGTCAGCCCCAGCATTTT
CDR3 protein: CASSYRLGQPQHF
clone size: .
J gene: TRBJ1-5
V gene: TRBV6-2/TRBV6-3
D gene: .

CDR3 DNA: TGTGCCAGCAGTTCCAGGACAGGGGCCAACTATGGCTACACCTTC
CDR3 protein: CASSSRTGANYGYTF
clone size: .
J gene: TRBJ1-2
V gene: TRBV28
D gene: TRBD1

CDR3 DNA: TGTGCCAGCAGCCACCGGCATTTTACAGATACGCAGTATTTT
CDR3 protein: CASSHRHFTDTQYF
clone size: .
J gene: TRBJ2-3
V gene: TRBV7-8
D gene: .